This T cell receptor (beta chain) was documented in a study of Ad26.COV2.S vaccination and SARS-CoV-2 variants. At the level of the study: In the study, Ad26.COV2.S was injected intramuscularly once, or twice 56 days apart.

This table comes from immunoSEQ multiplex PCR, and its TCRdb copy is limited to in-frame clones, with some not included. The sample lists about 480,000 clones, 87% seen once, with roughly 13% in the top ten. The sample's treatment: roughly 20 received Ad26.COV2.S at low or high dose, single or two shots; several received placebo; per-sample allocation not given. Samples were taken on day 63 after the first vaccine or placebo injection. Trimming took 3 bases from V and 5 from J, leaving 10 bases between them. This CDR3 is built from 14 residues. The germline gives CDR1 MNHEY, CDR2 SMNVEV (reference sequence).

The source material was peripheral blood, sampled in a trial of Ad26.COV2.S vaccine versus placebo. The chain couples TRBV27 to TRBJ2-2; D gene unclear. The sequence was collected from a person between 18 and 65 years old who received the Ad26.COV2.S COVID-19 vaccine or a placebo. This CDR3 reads CASSFSPGTGELFF. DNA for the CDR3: TGTGCCAGCAGTTTTTCGCCTGGGACCGGGGAGCTGTTTTTT.